This T cell receptor beta chain was captured by sequencing in a study of cytomegalovirus exposure and HLA in healthy donors. Only in-frame clones appear in the TCRdb table, and some are missing; sequencing was by immunoSEQ multiplex PCR. The sample has tens of thousands of clones, roughly 96% seen once. Findings and limits, study-wide: In a later analysis, first-cohort TCR clusters were found to tend to co-occur in the 95 to 150 validation repertoires. A classifier reportedly called cytomegalovirus status with high sensitivity and specificity.

CDR1 and CDR2 (germline): SGHRS, YFSETQ. Between the trimmed V and J ends, which lost 4 bases and 6 bases, there was a span of 17 bases. CDR3 length: 15 residues. About this clone: What it binds is unknown.

Sequencing was done on a sample of PBMCs. This receptor was taken from a man in his late teens or twenties in good health and CMV-seronegative. V gene TRBV5-1 combines with J gene TRBJ2-1, with a possible D match to TRBD2 (7 bases). Here the CDR3 reads CASSGGRTSGNEQFF. CDR3 sequence (DNA): TGCGCCAGCAGCGGGGGCCGGACTAGTGGCAATGAGCAGTTCTTC.